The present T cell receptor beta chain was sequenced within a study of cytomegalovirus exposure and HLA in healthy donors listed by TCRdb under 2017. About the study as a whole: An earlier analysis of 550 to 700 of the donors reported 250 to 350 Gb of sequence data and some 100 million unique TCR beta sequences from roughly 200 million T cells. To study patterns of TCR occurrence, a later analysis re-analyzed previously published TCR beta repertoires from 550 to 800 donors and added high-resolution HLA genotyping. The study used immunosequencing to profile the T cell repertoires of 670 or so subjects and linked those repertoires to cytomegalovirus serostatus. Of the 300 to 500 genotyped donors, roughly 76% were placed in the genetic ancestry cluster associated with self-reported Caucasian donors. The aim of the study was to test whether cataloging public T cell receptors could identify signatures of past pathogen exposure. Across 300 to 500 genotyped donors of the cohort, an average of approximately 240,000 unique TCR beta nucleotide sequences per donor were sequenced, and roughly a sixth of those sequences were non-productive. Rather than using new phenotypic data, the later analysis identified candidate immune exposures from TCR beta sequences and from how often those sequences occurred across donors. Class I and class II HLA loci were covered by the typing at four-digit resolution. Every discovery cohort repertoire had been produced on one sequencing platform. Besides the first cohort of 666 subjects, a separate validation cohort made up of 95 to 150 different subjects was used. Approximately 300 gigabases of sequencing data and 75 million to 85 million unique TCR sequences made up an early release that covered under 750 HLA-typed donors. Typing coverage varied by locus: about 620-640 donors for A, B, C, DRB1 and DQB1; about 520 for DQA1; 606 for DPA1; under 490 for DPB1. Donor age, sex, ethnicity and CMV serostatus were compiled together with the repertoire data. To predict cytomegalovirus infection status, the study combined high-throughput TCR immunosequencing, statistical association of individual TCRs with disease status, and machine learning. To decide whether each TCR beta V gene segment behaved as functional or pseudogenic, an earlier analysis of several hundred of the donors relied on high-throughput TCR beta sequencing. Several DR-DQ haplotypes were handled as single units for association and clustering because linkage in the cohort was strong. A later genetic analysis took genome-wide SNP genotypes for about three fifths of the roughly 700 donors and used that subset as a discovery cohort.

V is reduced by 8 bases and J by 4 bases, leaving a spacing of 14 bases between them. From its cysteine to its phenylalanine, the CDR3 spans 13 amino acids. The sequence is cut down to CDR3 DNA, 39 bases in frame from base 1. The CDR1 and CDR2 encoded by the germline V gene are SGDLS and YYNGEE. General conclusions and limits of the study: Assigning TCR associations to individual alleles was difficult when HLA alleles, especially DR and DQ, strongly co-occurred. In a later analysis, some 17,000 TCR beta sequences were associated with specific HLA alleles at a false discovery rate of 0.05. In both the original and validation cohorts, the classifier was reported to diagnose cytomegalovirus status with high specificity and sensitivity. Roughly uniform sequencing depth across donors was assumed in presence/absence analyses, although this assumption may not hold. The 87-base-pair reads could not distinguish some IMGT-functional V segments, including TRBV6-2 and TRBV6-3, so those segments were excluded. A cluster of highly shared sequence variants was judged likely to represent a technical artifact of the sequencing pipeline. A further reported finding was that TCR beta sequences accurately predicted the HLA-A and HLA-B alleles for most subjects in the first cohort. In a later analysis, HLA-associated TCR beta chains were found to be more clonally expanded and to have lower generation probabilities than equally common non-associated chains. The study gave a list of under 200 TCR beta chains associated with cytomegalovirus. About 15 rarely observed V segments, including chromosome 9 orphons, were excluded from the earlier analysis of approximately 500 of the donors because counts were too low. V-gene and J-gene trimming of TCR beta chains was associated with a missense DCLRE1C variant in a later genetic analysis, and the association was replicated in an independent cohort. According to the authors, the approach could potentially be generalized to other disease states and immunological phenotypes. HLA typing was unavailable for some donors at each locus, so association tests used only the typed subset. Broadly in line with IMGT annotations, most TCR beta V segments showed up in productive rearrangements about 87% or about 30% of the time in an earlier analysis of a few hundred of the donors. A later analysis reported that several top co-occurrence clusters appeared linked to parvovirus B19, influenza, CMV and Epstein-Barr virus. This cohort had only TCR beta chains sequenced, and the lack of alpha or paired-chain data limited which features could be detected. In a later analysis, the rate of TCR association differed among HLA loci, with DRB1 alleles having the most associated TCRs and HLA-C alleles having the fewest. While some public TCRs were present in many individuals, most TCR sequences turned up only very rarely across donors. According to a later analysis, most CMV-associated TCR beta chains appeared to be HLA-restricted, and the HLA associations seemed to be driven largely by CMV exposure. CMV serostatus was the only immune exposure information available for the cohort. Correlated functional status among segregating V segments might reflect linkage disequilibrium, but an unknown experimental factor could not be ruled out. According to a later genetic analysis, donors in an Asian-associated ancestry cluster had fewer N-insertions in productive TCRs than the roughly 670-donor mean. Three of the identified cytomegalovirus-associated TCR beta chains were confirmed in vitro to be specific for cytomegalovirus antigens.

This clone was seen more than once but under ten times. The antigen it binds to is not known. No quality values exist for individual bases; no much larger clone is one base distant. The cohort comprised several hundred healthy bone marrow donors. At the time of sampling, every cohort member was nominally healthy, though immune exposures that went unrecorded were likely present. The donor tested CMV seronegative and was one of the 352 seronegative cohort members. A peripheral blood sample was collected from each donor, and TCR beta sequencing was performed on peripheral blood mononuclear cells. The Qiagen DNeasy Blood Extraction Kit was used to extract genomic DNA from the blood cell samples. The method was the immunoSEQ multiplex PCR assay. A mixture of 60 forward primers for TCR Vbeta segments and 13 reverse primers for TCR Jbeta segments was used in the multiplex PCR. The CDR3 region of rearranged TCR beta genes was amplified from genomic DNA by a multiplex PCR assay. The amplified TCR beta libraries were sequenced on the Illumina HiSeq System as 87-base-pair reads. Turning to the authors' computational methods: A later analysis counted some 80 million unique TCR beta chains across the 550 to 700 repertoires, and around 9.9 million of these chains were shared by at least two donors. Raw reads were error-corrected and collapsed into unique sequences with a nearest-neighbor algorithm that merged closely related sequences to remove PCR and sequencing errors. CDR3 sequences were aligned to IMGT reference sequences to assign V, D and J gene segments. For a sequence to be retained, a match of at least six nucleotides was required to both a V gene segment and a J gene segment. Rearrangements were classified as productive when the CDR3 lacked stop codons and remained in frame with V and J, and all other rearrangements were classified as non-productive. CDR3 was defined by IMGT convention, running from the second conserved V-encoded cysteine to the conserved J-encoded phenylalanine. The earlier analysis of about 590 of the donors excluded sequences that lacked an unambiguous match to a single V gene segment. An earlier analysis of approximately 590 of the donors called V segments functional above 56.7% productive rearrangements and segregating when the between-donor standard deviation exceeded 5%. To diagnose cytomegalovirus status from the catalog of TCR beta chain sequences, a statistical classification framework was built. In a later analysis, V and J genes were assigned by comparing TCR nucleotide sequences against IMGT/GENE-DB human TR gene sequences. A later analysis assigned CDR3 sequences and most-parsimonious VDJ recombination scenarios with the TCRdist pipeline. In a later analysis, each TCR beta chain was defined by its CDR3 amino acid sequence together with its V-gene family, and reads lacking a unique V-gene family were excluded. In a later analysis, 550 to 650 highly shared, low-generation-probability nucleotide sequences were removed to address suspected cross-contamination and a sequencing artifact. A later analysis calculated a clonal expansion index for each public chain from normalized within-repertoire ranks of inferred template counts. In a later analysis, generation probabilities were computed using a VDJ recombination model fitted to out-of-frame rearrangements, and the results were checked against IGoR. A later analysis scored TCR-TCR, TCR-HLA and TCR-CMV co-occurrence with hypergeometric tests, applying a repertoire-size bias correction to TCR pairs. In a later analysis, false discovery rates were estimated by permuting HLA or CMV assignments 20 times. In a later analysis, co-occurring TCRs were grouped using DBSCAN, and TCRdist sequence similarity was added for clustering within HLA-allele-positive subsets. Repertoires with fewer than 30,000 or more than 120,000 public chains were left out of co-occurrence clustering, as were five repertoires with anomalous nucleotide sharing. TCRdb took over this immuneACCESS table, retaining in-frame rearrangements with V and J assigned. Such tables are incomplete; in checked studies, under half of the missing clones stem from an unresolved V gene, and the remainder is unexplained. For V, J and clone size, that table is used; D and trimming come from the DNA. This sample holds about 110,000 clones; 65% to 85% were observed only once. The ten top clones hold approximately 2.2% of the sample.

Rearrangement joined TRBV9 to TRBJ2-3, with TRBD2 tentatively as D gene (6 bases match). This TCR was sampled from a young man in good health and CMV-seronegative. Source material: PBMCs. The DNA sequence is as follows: TGTGCCAGTACCGGGAGAGGTTCAGATACGCAGTATTTT. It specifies CASTGRGSDTQYF.